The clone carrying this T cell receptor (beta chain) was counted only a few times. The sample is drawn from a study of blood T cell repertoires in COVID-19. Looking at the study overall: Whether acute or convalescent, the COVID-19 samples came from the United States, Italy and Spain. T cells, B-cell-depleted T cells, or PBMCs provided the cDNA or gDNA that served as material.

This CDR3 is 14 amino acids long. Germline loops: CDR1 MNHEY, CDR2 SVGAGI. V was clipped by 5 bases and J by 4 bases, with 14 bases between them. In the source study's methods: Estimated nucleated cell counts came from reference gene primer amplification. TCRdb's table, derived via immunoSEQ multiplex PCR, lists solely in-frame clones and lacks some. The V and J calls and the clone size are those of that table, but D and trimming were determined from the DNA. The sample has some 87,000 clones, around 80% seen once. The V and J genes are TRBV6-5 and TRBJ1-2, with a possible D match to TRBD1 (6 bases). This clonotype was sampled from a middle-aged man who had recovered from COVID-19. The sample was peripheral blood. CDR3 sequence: CASSRGAKAYGYTF. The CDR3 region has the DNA TGTGCCAGCAGTCGGGGGGCCAAAGCCTATGGCTACACCTTC.